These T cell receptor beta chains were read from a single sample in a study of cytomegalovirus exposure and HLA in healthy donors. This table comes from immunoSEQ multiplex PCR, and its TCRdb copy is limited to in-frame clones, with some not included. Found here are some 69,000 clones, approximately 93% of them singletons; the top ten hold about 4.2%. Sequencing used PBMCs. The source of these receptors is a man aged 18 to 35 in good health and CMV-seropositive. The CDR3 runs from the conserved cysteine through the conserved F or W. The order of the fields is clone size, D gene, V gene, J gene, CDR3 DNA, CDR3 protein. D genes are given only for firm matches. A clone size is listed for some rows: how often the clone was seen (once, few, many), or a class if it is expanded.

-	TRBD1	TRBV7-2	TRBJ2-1	TGTGCCAGCAGCTCCACGCCCGGGACAGAGACATACAATGAGCAGTTCTTC	CASSSTPGTETYNEQFF
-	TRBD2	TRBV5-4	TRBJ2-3	TGTGCCAGCAGCTTGACTAGCGGGAGGGGAGATACGCAGTATTTT	CASSLTSGRGDTQYF
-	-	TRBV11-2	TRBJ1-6	TGTGCCAGCAGCTTAGTTCAGGGATTTTATTCACCCCTCCACTTT	CASSLVQGFYSPLHF
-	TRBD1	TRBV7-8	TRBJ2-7	TGTGCCAGCAGCTTAGGGGGACAGACCACCTACGAGCAGTACTTC	CASSLGGQTTYEQYF
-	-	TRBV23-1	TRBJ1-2	TGCGCCAGCAGTTCAGGGAAGACTTTCGATGGCTACACCTTC	CASSSGKTFDGYTF
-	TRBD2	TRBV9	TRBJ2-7	TGTGCCAGCAGCGTAGGAACTAGCGGGGGATCCTACGAGCAGTACTTC	CASSVGTSGGSYEQYF
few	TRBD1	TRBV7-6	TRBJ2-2	TGTGCCAGCAGCCTCGGACAGGGGTACACCGGGGAGCTGTTTTTT	CASSLGQGYTGELFF
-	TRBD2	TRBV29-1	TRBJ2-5	TGCAGCGTTAGCGGACTAGCGGGAGTTGTTTCGGAGACCCAGTACTTC	CSVSGLAGVVSETQYF
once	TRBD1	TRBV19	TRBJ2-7	TGTGCCAGCTCGGACAGGGGGCCCTACGAGCAGTACTTC	CASSDRGPYEQYF
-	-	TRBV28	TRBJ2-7	TGTGCCAGCAGAAGGCAGGGGCGGCTCGAGCAGTACTTC	CASRRQGRLEQYF
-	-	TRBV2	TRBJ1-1	TGTGCCAGCAGTGAATGGAGCGGGGCGGGGGCTTTCTTT	CASSEWSGAGAFF
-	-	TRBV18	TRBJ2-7	TGTGCCAGCTCACCTCGGCAGGCAGTTGGTTCCTACGAGCAGTACTTC	CASSPRQAVGSYEQYF
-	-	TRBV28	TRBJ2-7	TGTGCCAGCTATGACTGGGGCGGCGAGCAGTACTTC	CASYDWGGEQYF
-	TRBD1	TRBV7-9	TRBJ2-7	TGTGCCAGCAGCTTTGCCGGACAGGGCCACTCCTACGAGCAGTACTTC	CASSFAGQGHSYEQYF
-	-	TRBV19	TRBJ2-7	TGTGCCAGTTCCATTACAGGGTCCTCCTACGAGCAGTACTTC	CASSITGSSYEQYF
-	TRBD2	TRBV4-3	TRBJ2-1	TGCGCCAGCAGCCAAGATAAGACTAGCGTCAATGAGCAGTTCTTC	CASSQDKTSVNEQFF
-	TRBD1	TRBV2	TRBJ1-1	TGTGCCAGCCCCCGAGGGGGCACCCAGAACACTGAAGCTTTCTTT	CASPRGGTQNTEAFF
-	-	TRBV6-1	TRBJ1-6	TGTGCCAGCAGCGGACGGGAAAATTCACCCCTCCACTTT	CASSGRENSPLHF
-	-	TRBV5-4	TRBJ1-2	TGTGCCAGCAGCTTGGCGGGTTACGGACAGACGTATGGCTACACCTTC	CASSLAGYGQTYGYTF
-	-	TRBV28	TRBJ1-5	TGTGCCAGCAGAATCCCACAGGGCAATCAGCCCCAGCATTTT	CASRIPQGNQPQHF
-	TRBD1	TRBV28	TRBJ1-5	TGTGCCAGCAGCCTTGATGGATGGGGACAGGACTATAGCAATCAGCCCCAGCATTTT	CASSLDGWGQDYSNQPQHF
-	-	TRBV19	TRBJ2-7	TGTGCCAGTAGCCCAGGGCCCCACGAGCAGTACTTC	CASSPGPHEQYF
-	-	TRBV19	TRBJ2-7	TGTGCCAGTAGTATAGACGGGAGCTCCTACGAGCAGTACTTC	CASSIDGSSYEQYF
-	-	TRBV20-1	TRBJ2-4	TGCAGTGGACTAGGGGCGAACATTCAGTACTTC	CSGLGANIQYF
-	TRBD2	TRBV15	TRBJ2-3	TGTGCCACCAGCAGAGATTCCGTACTAGCGGAGCTTAGCACAGATACGCAGTATTTT	CATSRDSVLAELSTDTQYF
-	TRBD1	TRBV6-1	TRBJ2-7	TGTGCCAGCAGTGAGCAACCAGGGGGCACGGGGGAGCAGTACTTC	CASSEQPGGTGEQYF
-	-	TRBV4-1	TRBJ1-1	TGCGCCAGCAGCCAAGTTTTGCACGGGGGGACGCACACTGAAGCTTTCTTT	CASSQVLHGGTHTEAFF
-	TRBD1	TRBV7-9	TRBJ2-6	TGTGCCAGCAGCCCCCCGACAGGGGCAAGCTCTGGGGCCAACGTCCTGACTTTC	CASSPPTGASSGANVLTF
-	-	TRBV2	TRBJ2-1	TGTGCCAGCTCTGTTTTAGGGGAAGACAATGAGCAGTTCTTC	CASSVLGEDNEQFF
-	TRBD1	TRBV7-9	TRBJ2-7	TGTGCCAGCAGTTGGGACAGGGGCGAGGGGCAGTACTTC	CASSWDRGEGQYF
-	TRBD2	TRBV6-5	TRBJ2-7	TGTGCCAGCAGTTACGCTAGCGGGAAATTGTACGAGCAGTACTTC	CASSYASGKLYEQYF
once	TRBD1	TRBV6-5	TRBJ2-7	TGTGCCAGCAGTTACCAGGACAGGGGGCTGCGGGAGCAGTACTTC	CASSYQDRGLREQYF
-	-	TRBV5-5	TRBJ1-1	TGTGCCAGCAGCCTCCTGCGGACTGAAGCTTTCTTT	CASSLLRTEAFF
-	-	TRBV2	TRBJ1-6	TGTGCCAGCAGACCACAGGGATCTCCATCACCCCTCCACTTT	CASRPQGSPSPLHF
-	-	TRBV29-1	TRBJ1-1	TGCAGCGTTCCATCACGATTAACGAGCACTGAAGCTTTCTTT	CSVPSRLTSTEAFF
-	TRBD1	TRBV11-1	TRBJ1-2	TGTGCCAGCAGCTGGGGACAGGGGAATGGCTACACCTTC	CASSWGQGNGYTF
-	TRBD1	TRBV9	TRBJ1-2	TGTGCCAGCAGCTTAACCGGGACAGGGTCCTATGGCTACACCTTC	CASSLTGTGSYGYTF
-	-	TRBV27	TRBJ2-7	TGTGCCAGCAGTCTTCAAGCGGGCCGCCTCTCCTACGAGCAGTACTTC	CASSLQAGRLSYEQYF
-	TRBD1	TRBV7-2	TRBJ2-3	TGTGCCAGCATACCGGGACAGACCACAGATACGCAGTATTTT	CASIPGQTTDTQYF
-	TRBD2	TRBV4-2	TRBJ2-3	TGTGCCAGCAGCTTCAGCGGGGGGGCGGGTACGCAGTATTTT	CASSFSGGAGTQYF
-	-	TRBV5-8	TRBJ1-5	TGTGCCAGCAGCTACAGGTGGGGCAATGGCAATCAGCCCCAGCATTTT	CASSYRWGNGNQPQHF
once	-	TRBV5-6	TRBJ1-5	TGTGCCAGCAGCTTGGGTGGGGGCTTAACCTTAAATCAGCCCCAGCATTTT	CASSLGGGLTLNQPQHF
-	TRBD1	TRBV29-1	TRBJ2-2	TGCAGCGTCGGACAGGCAATTAGCGGGGAGCTGTTTTTT	CSVGQAISGELFF
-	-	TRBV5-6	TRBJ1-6	TGTGCCAGCAGCTTGTGGGTGGGACTCGGGGTACAGTCACCCCTCCACTTT	CASSLWVGLGVQSPLHF
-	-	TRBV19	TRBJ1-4	TGTGCCAGTAGTGTCACAGGGAGTGAAAAACTGTTTTTT	CASSVTGSEKLFF
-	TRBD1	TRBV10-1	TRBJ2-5	TGCGCCACGCAGGATGGACAGGTGAAGACCCAGTACTTC	CATQDGQVKTQYF
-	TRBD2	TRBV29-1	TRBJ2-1	TGCAGCGTTGATGCTAGCGGGCGTGAGCAGTTCTTC	CSVDASGREQFF
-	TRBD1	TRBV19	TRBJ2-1	TGTGCCAGTAGTGGACAGGGATACGTTGAGCAGTTCTTC	CASSGQGYVEQFF
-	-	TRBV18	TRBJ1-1	TGTGCCAGCTCTACGACAGAGAACACTGAAGCTTTCTTT	CASSTTENTEAFF
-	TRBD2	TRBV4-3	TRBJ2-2	TGCGCCAGCAGCCAAGGGACTAGCGGGAGGGCCCTGAACACCGGGGAGCTGTTTTTT	CASSQGTSGRALNTGELFF
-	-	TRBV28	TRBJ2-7	TGTGCCAGCACCCTAACACAGGGAGCTCACGAGCAGTACTTC	CASTLTQGAHEQYF
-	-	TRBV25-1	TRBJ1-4	TGTGCCAGCGGGGCTCCATTAACAACTAATGAAAAACTGTTTTTT	CASGAPLTTNEKLFF
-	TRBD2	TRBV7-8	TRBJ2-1	TGTGCCAGCAGCTTAGCGCTTATGCGGGAGGATGGAGAAAATGAGCAGTTCTTC	CASSLALMREDGENEQFF
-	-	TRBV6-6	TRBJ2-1	TGTGCCAGCCACATGGAACCCCGAGGTGAGCAGTTCTTC	CASHMEPRGEQFF